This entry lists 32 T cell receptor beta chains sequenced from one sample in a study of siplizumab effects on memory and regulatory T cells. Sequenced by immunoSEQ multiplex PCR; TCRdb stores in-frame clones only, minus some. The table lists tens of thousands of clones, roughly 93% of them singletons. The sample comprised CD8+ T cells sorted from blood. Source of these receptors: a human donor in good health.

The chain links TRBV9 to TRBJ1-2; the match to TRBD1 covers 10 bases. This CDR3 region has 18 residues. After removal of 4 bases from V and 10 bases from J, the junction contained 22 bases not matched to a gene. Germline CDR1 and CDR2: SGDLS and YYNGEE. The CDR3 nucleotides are TGTGCCAGCAGCAAACGGGACAGGGGCCCTCCTGGCGAAAAGGACTACACCTTC. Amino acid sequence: CASSKRDRGPPGEKDYTF.

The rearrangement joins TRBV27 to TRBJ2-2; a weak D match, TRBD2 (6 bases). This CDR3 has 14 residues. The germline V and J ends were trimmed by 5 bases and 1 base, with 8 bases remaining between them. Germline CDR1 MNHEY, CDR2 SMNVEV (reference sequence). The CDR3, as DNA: TGTGCCAGCAGTGGGAGGCTGAACACCGGGGAGCTGTTTTTT. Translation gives CASSGRLNTGELFF.

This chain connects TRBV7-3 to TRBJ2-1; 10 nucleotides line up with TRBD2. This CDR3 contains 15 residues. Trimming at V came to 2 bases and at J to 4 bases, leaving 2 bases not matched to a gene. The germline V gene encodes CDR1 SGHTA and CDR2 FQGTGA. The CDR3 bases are TGTGCCAGCAGCTTACAACTAGCGGGATACAATGAGCAGTTCTTC. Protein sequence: CASSLQLAGYNEQFF.

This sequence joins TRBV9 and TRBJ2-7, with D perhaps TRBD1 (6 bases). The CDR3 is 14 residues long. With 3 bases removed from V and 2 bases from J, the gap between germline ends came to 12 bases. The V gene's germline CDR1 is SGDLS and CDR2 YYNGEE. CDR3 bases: TGTGCCAGCAGCGGAGACAGGAGGCCCTACGAGCAGTACTTC. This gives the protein CASSGDRRPYEQYF.

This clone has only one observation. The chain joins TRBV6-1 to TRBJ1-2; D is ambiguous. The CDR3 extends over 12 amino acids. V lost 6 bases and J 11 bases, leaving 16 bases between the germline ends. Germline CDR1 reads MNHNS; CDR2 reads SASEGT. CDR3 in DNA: TGTGCCAGCAGGGACTCGGGTTTAGGGTACACCTTC. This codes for CASRDSGLGYTF.

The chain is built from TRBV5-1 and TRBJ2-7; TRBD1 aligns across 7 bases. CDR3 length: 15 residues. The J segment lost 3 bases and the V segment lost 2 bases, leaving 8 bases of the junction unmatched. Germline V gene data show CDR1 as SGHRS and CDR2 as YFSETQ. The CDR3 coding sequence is TGCGCCAGCAGCTTCCATCTCGGGACAGACTACGAGCAGTACTTC. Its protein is CASSFHLGTDYEQYF.

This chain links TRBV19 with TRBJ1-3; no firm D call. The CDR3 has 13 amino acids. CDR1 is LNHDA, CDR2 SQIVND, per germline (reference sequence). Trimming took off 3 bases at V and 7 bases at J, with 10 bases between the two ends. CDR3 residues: CASSIGVRNTIYF. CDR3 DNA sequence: TGTGCCAGTAGTATTGGCGTCCGGAACACCATATATTTT.

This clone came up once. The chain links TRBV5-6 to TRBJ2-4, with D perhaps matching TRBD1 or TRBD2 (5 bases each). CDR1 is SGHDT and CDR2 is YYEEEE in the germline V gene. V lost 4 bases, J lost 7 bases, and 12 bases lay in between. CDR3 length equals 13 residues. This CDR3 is CASSQGDQNIQYF. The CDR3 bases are TGTGCCAGCAGCCAAGGGGACCAGAACATTCAGTACTTC.

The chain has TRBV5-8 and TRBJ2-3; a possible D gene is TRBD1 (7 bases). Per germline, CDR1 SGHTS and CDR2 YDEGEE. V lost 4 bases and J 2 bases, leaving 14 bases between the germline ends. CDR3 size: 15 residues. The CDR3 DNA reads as TGTGCCAGCAGCGCGGGACAGCCTCTCACAGATACGCAGTATTTT. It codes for CASSAGQPLTDTQYF. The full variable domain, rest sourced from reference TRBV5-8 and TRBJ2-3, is EAGVTQSPTHLIKTRGQQATLRCSPISGHTSVYWYQQALGLGLQFLLWYDEGEERNRGNFPPRFSGRQFPNYSSELNVNALELEDSALYLCASSAGQPLTDTQYFGPGTRLTVL.

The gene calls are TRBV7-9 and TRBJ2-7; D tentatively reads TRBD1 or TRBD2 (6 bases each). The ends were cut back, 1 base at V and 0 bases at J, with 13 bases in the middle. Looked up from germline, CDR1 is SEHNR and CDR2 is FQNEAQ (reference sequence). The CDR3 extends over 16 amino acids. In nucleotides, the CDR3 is TGTGCCAGCAGCTTAGGGGAAGGGGGGCCCTCCTACGAGCAGTACTTC. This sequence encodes CASSLGEGGPSYEQYF.

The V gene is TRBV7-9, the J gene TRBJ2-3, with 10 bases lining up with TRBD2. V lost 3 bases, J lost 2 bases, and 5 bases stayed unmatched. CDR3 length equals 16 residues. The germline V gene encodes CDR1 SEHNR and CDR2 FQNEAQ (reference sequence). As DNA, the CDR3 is TGTGCCAGCAGCTTGTTCAGCGGGGGGGACACAGATACGCAGTATTTT. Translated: CASSLFSGGDTDTQYF. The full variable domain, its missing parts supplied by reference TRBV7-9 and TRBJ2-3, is DTGVSQNPRHKITKRGQNVTFRCDPISEHNRLYWYRQTLGQGPEFLTYFQNEAQLEKSRLLSDRFSAERPKGSFSTLEIQRTEQGDSAMYLCASSLFSGGDTDTQYFGPGTRLTVL.

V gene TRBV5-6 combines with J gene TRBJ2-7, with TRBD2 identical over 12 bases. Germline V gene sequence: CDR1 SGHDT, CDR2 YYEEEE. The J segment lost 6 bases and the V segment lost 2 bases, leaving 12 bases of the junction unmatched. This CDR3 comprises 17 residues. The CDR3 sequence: CASSFSPTSGSHAEQYF. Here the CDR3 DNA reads TGTGCCAGCAGCTTTTCGCCGACTAGCGGGAGTCACGCCGAGCAGTACTTC.

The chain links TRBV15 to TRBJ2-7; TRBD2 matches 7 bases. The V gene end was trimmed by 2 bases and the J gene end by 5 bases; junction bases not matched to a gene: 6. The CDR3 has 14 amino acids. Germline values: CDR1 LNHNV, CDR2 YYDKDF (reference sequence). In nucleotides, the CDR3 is TGTGCCACCAGCAGATCCGGGAGGCCGCACGAGCAGTACTTC. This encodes CATSRSGRPHEQYF.

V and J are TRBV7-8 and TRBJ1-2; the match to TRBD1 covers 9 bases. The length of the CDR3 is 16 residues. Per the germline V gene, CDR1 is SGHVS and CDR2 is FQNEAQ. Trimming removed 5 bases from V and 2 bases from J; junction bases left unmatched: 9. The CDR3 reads CASSRTGAFTNYGYTF. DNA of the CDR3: TGTGCCAGCAGCCGGACAGGGGCCTTCACAAACTATGGCTACACCTTC.

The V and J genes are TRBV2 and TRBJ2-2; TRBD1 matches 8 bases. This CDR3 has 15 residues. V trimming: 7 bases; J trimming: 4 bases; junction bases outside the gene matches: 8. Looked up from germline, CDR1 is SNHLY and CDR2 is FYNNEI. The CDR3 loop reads CASKATGGSTGELFF. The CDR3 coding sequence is TGTGCCAGCAAGGCAACAGGGGGATCCACCGGGGAGCTGTTTTTT.

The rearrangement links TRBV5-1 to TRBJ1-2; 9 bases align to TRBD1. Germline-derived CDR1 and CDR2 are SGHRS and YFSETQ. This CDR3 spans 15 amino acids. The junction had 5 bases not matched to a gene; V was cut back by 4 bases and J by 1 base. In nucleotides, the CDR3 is TGCGCCAGCAGCCGGACAGGGGAAAATAACTATGGCTACACCTTC. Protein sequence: CASSRTGENNYGYTF.

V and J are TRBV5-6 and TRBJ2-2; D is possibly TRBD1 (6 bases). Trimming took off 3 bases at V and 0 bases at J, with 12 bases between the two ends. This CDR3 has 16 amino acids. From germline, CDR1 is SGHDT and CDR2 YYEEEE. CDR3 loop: CASSSLDRPNTGELFF. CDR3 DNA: TGTGCCAGCAGCTCCTTGGACAGACCGAACACCGGGGAGCTGTTTTTT.

The CDR3 DNA reads as TGTGCCAGCAGTCCAGGGGACAGGGTAGACCCCTTCTATGGCTACACCTTC. Amino acid sequence: CASSPGDRVDPFYGYTF. The chain employs TRBV27 and TRBJ1-2; 9 nucleotides match TRBD1. The CDR3 sequence is 17 residues long. J gave up 4 bases and V 5 bases, and 14 bases lay outside the gene matches. Germline V gene lookup returns CDR1 MNHEY and CDR2 SMNVEV (reference sequence).

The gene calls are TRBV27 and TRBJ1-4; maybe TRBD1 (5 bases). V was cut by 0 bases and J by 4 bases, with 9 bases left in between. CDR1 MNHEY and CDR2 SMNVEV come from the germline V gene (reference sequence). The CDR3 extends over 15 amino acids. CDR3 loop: CASSLSAGSNEKLFF. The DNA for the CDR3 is TGTGCCAGCAGTTTATCGGCAGGGAGTAATGAAAAACTGTTTTTT.

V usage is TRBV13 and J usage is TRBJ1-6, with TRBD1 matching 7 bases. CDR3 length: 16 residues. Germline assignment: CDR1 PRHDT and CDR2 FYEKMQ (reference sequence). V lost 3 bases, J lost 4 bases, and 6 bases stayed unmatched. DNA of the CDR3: TGTGCCAGCAGCTTCGGGACAGAGGCGTATAATTCACCCCTCCACTTT. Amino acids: CASSFGTEAYNSPLHF. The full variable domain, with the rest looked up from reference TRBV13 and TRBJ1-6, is AAGVIQSPRHLIKEKRETATLKCYPIPRHDTVYWYQQGPGQDPQFLISFYEKMQSDKGSIPDRFSAQQFSDYHSELNMSSLELGDSALYFCASSFGTEAYNSPLHFGNGTRLTVT.

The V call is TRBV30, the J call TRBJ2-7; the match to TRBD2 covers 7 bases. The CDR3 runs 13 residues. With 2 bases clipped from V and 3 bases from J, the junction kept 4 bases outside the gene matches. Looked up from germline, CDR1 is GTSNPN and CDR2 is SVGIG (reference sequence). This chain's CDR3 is CAWSTERGYEQYF. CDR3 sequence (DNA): TGTGCCTGGAGTACGGAGCGGGGCTACGAGCAGTACTTC.

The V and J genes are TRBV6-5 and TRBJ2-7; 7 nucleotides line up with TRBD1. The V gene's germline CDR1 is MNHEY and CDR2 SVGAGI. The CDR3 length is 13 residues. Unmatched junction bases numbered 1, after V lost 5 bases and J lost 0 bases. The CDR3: CASSHRGSYEQYF. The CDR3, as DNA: TGTGCCAGCAGTCACAGGGGCTCCTACGAGCAGTACTTC.

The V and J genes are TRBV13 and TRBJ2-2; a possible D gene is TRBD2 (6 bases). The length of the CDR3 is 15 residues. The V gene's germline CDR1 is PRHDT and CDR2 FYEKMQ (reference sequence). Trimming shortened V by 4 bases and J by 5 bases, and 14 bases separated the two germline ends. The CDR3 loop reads CASSSGLYTTGELFF. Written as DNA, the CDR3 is TGTGCCAGCAGCTCGGGACTTTACACGACCGGGGAGCTGTTTTTT.

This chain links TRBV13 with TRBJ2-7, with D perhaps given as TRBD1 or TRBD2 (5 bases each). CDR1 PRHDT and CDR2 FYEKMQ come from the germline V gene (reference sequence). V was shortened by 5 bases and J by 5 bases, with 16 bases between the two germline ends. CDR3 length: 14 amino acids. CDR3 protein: CASSIPGQGHEQYF. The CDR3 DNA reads TGTGCCAGCAGCATCCCGGGGCAGGGCCACGAGCAGTACTTC.

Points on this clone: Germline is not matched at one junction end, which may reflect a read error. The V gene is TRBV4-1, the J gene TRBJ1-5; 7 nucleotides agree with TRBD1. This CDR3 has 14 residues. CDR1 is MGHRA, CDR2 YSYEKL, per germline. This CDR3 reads CASSQGGGKQPQHF. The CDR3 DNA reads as TGCGCCAGCAGCCAGGGAGGGGGCAAGCAGCCCCAGCATTTT.

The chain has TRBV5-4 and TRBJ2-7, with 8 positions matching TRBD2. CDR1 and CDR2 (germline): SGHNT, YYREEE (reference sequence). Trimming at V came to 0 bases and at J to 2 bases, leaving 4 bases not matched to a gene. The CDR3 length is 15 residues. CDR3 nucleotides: TGTGCCAGCAGCTTGGGTAGCGGGACAACCTACGAGCAGTACTTC. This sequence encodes CASSLGSGTTYEQYF.

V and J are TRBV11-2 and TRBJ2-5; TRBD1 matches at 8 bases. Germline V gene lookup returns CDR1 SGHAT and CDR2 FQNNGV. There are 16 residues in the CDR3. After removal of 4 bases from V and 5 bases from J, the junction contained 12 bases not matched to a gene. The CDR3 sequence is CASSSWTGPLEETQYF. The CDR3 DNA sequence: TGTGCCAGCAGCTCCTGGACAGGGCCCCTCGAGGAGACCCAGTACTTC. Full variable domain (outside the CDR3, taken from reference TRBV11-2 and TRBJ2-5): EAGVAQSPRYKIIEKRQSVAFWCNPISGHATLYWYQQILGQGPKLLIQFQNNGVVDDSQLPKDRFSAERLKGVDSTLKIQPAKLEDSAVYLCASSSWTGPLEETQYFGPGTRLLVL.

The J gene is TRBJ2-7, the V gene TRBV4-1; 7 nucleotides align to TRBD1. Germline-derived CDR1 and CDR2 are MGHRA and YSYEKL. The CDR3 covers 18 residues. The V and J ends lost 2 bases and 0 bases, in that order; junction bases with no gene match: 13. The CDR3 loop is CASSQIQTGQANSYEQYF. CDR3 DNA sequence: TGCGCCAGCAGCCAAATCCAAACCGGACAGGCGAACTCCTACGAGCAGTACTTC.

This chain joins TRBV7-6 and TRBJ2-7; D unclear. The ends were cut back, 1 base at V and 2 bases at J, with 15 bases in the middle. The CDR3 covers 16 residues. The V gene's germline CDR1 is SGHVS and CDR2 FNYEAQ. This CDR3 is CASSLGARQAAYEQYF. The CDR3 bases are TGTGCCAGCAGCTTAGGGGCCCGGCAGGCGGCCTACGAGCAGTACTTC. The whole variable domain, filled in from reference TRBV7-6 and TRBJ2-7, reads GAGVSQSPRYKVTKRGQDVALRCDPISGHVSLYWYRQALGQGPEFLTYFNYEAQQDKSGLPNDRFSAERPEGSISTLTIQRTEQRDSAMYRCASSLGARQAAYEQYFGPGTRLTVT.

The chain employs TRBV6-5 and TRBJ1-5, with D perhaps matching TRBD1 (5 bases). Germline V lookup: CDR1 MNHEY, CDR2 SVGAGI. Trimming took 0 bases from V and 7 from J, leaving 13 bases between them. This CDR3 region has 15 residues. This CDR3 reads CASSYSRDSQQPQHF. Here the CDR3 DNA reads TGTGCCAGCAGTTACTCGAGGGACTCTCAACAGCCCCAGCATTTT.

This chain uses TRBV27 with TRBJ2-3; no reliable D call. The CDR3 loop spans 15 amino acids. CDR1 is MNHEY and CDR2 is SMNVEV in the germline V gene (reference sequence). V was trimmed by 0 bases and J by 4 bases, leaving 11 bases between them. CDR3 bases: TGTGCCAGCAGTTTATCTCCCCGTTCAGCAGATACGCAGTATTTT. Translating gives CASSLSPRSADTQYF.

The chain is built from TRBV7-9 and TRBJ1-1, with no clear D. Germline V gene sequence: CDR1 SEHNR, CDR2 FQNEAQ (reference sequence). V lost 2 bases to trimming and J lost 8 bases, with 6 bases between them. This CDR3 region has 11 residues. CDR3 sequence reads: CASSLPGEAFF. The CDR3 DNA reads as TGTGCCAGCAGCTTACCGGGAGAAGCTTTCTTT.